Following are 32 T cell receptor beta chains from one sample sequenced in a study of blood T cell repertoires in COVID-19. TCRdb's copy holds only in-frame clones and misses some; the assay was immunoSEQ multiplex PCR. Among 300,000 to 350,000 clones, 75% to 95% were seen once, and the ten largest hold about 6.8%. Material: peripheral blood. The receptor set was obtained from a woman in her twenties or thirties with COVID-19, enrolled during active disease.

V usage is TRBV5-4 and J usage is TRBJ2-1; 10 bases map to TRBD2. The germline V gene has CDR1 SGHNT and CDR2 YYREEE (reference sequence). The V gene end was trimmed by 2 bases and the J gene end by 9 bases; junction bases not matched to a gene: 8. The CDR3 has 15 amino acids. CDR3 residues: CASSFAAGGPGEQFF. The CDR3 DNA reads TGTGCCAGCAGCTTCGCAGCGGGAGGGCCCGGTGAGCAGTTCTTC.

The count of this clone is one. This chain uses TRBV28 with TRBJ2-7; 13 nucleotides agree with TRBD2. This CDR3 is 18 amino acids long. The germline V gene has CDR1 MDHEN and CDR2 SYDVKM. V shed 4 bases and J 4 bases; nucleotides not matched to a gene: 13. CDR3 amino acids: CASSWDYWTSGRRYEQYF. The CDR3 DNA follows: TGTGCCAGCAGTTGGGACTACTGGACTAGCGGGAGAAGGTACGAGCAGTACTTC.

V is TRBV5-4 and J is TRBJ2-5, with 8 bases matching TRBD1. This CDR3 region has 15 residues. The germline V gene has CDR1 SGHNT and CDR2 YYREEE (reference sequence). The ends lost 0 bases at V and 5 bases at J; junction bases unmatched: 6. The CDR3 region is CASSLVGTGGETQYF. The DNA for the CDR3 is TGTGCCAGCAGCTTGGTGGGGACAGGAGGGGAGACCCAGTACTTC. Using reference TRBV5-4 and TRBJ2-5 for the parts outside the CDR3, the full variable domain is ETGVTQSPTHLIKTRGQQVTLRCSSQSGHNTVSWYQQALGQGPQFIFQYYREEENGRGNFPPRFSGLQFPNYSSELNVNALELDDSALYLCASSLVGTGGETQYFGPGTRLLVL.

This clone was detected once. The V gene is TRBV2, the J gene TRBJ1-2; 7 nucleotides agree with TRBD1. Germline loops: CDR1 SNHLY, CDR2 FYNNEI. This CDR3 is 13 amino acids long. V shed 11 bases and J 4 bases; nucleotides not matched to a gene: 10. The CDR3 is CAGQAQGFYGYTF. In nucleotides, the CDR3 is TGTGCCGGTCAGGCACAGGGGTTCTATGGCTACACCTTC.

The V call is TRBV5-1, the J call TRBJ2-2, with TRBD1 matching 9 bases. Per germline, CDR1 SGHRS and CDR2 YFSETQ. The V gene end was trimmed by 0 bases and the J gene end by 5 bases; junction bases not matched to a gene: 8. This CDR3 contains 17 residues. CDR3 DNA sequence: TGCGCCAGCAGCTTGGGAGCCGGGACAGGGATAACCGGGGAGCTGTTTTTT. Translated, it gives CASSLGAGTGITGELFF.

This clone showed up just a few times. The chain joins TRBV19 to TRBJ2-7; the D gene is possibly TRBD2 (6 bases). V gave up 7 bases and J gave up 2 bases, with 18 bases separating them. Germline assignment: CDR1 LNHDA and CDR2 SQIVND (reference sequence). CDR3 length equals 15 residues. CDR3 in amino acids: CASTSGDSGPYEQYF. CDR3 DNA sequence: TGTGCCAGTACCTCGGGGGACTCCGGACCCTACGAGCAGTACTTC.

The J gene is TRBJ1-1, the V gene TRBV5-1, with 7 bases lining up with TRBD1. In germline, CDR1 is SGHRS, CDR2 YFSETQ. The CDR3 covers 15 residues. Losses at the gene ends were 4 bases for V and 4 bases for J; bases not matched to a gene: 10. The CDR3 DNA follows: TGCGCCAGCAGCCCAGGTAACAGGGGACGCACTGAAGCTTTCTTT. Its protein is CASSPGNRGRTEAFF.

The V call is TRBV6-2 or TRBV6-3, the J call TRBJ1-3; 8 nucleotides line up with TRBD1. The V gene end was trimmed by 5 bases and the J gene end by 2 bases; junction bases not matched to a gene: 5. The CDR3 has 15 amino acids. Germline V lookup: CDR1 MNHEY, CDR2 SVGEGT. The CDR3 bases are TGTGCCAGCAGTACCGGGACAGGACCTGGAAACACCATATATTTT. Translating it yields CASSTGTGPGNTIYF.

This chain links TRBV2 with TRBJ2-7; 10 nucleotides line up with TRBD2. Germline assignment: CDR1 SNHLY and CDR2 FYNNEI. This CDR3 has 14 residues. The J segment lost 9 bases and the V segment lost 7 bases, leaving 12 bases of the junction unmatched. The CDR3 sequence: CASTTRTSGTLQYF. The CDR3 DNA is TGTGCCAGCACGACGAGGACTAGCGGTACCTTGCAGTACTTC.

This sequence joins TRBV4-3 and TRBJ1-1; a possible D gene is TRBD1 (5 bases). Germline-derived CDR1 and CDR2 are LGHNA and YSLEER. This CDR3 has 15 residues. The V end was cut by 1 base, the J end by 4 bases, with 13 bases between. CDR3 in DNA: TGCGCCAGCAGCCAAGTGCTCCAGGGTGTCACTGAAGCTTTCTTT. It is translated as CASSQVLQGVTEAFF.

The CDR3 sequence is CASTDRPSNQPQHF. The CDR3 region has the DNA TGTGCCAGCACTGACAGGCCTAGCAATCAGCCCCAGCATTTT. The rearrangement links TRBV2 to TRBJ1-5; weak D call: TRBD1 (6 bases). This CDR3 has 14 amino acids. Germline V CDR1 and CDR2: SNHLY, FYNNEI. V lost 7 bases, J lost 0 bases, and 10 bases lay in between. The full variable domain, completed using reference TRBV2 and TRBJ1-5, is EPEVTQTPSHQVTQMGQEVILRCVPISNHLYFYWYRQILGQKVEFLVSFYNNEISEKSEIFDDQFSVERPDGSNFTLKIRSTKLEDSAMYFCASTDRPSNQPQHFGDGTRLSIL.

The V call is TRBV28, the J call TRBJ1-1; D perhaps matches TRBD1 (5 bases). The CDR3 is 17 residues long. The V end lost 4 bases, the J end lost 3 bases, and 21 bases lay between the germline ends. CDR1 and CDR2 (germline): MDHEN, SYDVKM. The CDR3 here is CASSWGRRGVKHTEAFF. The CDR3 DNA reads TGTGCCAGCAGTTGGGGACGCCGGGGGGTGAAACACACTGAAGCTTTCTTT.

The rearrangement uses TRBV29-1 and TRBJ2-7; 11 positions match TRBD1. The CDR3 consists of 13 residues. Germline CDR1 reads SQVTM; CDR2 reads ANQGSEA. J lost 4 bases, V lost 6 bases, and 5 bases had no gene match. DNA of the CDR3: TGCAGCGTGATCCGGGACAGGGGGTACGAGCAGTACTTC. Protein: CSVIRDRGYEQYF.

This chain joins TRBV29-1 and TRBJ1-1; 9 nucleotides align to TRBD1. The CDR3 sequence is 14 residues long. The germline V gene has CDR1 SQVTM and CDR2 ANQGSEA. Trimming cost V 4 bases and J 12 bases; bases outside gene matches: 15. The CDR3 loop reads CSVVAGRTGVGPFF. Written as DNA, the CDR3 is TGCAGCGTTGTAGCCGGTAGGACAGGGGTTGGGCCTTTCTTT.

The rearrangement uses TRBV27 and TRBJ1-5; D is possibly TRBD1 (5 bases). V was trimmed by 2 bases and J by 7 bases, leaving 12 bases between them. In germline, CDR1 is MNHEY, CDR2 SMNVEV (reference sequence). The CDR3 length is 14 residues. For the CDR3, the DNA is TGTGCCAGCAGTTTAAATGGTGGGGGGCAGCCCCAGCATTTT. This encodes CASSLNGGGQPQHF.

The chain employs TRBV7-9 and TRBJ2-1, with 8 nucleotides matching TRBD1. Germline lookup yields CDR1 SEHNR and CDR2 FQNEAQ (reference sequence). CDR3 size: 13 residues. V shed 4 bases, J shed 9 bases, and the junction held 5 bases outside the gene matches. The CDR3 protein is CASSSDRGAEQFF. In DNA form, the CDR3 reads TGTGCCAGCAGCTCCGACAGGGGCGCTGAGCAGTTCTTC.

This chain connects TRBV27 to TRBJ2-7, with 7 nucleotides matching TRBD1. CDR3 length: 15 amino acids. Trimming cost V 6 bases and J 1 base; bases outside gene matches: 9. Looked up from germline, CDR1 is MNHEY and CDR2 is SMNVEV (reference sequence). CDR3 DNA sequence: TGTGCCAGCAGCCGAACAGGGGTCGGATCCTACGAGCAGTACTTC. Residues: CASSRTGVGSYEQYF.

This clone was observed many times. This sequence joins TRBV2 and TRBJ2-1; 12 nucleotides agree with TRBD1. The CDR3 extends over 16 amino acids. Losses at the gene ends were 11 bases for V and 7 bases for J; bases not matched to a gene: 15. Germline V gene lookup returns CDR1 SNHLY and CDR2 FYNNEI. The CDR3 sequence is CALYRDRGRNRNEQFF. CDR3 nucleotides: TGTGCCCTATACCGGGACAGGGGGCGGAATAGGAATGAGCAGTTCTTC.

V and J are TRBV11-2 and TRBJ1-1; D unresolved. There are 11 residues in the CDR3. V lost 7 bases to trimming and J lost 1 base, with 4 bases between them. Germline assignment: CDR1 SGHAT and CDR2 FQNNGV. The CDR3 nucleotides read TGTGCCAGCAACAAGAACACTGAAGCTTTCTTT. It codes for CASNKNTEAFF.

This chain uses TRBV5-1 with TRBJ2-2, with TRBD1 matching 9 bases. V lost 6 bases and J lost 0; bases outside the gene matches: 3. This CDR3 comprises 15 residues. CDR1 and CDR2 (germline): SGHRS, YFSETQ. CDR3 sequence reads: CASTRQGANTGELFF. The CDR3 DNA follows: TGCGCCAGCACCAGACAGGGGGCGAACACCGGGGAGCTGTTTTTT.

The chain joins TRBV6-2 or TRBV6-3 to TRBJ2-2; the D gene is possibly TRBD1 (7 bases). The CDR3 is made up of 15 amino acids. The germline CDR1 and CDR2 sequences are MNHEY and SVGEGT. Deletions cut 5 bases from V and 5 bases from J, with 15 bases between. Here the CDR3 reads CASSRGTAVTGELFF. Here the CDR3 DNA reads TGTGCCAGCAGTCGCGGGACAGCCGTGACCGGGGAGCTGTTTTTT.

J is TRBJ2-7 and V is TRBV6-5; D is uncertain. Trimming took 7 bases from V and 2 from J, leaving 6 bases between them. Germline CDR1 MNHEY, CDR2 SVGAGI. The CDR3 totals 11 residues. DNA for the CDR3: TGTGCCAGCAAATCAGCCTACGAGCAGTACTTC. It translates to CASKSAYEQYF.

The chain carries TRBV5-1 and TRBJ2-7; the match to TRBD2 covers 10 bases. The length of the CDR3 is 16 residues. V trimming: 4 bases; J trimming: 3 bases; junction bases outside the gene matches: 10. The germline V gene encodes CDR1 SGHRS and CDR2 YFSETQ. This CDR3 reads CASSPGLAPMFYEQYF. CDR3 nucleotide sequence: TGCGCCAGCAGCCCGGGACTAGCGCCTATGTTCTACGAGCAGTACTTC.

CDR3 region: CASSSGGGHASNTGELFF. The DNA of the CDR3 is TGTGCCAGCAGTTCAGGGGGCGGCCATGCATCGAACACCGGGGAGCTGTTTTTT. The chain couples TRBV28 to TRBJ2-2; TRBD1 agrees at 8 bases. The CDR3 length is 18 residues. The trim removed 4 bases at V and 0 bases at J, leaving 10 bases unmatched. Germline V gene lookup returns CDR1 MDHEN and CDR2 SYDVKM. The full variable domain, its missing parts supplied by reference TRBV28 and TRBJ2-2, is DVKVTQSSRYLVKRTGEKVFLECVQDMDHENMFWYRQDPGLGLRLIYFSYDVKMKEKGDIPEGYSVSREKKERFSLILESASTNQTSMYLCASSSGGGHASNTGELFFGEGSRLTVL.

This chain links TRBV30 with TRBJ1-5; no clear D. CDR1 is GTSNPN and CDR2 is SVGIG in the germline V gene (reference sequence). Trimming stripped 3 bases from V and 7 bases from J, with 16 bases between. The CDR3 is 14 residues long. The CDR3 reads CAWSPSSERQPQHF. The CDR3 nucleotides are TGTGCCTGGAGCCCCTCGTCGGAGAGGCAGCCCCAGCATTTT.

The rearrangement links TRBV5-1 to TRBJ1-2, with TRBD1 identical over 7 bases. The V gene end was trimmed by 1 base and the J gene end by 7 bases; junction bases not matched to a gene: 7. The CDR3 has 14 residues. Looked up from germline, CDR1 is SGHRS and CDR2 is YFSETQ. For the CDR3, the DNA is TGCGCCAGCAGCTTGAAGGTAGGGGGCCTTGGCTACACCTTC. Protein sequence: CASSLKVGGLGYTF. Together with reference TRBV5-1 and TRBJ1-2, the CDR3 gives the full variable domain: KAGVTQTPRYLIKTRGQQVTLSCSPISGHRSVSWYQQTPGQGLQFLFEYFSETQRNKGNFPGRFSGRQFSNSRSEMNVSTLELGDSALYLCASSLKVGGLGYTFGSGTRLTVV.

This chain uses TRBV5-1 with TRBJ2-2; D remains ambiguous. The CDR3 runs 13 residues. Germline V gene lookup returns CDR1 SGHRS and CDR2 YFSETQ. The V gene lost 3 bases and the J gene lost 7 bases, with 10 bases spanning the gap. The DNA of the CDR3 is TGCGCCAGCAGCTCGCGTTCTAGCGGGGAGCTGTTTTTT. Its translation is CASSSRSSGELFF.

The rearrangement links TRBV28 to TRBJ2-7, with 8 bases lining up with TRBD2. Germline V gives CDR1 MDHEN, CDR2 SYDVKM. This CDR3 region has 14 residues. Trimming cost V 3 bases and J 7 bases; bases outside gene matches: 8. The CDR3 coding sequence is TGTGCCAGCAGTTTCGAAGCGGGAGTGCGAGAGCAGTACTTC. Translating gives CASSFEAGVREQYF.

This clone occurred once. The CDR3 reads CASSYLWTGSGDTQYF. For the CDR3, the DNA is TGTGCCAGCAGTTACTTGTGGACAGGGAGTGGAGATACGCAGTATTTT. The chain recombines TRBV6-5 with TRBJ2-3, with TRBD1 matching over 8 bases. The CDR3 runs 16 residues. The germline CDR1 and CDR2 sequences are MNHEY and SVGAGI. Trimming took 1 base from V and 5 from J; bases not matched to a gene: 8.

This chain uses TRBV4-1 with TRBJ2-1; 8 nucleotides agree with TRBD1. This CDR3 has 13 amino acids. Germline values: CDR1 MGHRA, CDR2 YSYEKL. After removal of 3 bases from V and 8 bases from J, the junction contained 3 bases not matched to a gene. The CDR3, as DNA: TGCGCCAGCAGCCACGGACAGGGCTATGAGCAGTTCTTC. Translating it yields CASSHGQGYEQFF.

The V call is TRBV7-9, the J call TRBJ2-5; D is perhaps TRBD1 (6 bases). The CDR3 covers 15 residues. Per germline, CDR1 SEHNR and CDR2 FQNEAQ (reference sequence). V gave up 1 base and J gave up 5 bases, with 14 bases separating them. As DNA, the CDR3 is TGTGCCAGCAGCTTAGTTACAGGGCGGTTCGAGACCCAGTACTTC. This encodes CASSLVTGRFETQYF.

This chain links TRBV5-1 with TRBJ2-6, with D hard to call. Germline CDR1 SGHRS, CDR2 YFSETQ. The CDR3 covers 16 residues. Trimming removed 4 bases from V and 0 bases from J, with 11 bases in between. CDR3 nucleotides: TGCGCCAGCAGCCACCCCACAACCTCTGGGGCCAACGTCCTGACTTTC. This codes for CASSHPTTSGANVLTF.